Here is one T cell receptor (beta chain) with its context. The data stem from a study of blood T cell repertoires in COVID-19. Background on the study: Donors in the United States, Italy and Spain gave samples during acute or convalescent COVID-19. PBMCs, B-cell-depleted T cells, or T cells were the source of the cDNA or gDNA that made up the material.

Authors' data handling: Nucleated cell number was recorded as an estimate derived from reference gene primer amplification. Assay used: immunoSEQ multiplex PCR; TCRdb lists only in-frame clones, some missing. V, J and clone size are those of that table, while D and trimming were read from the DNA. The sample consists of some 670,000 clones, over 80% of them appearing once. The sample was peripheral blood. The sequence derives from a woman between 18 and 29 years old with acute or convalescent COVID-19.

As DNA, the CDR3 is TGTGCCAGCTCACCAAAATCTGGAAAGGGGGCATGGGATGGCTACACCTTC. Translating gives CASSPKSGKGAWDGYTF. The genes are TRBV18 and TRBJ1-2; the match to TRBD1 covers 7 bases. The germline V gene encodes CDR1 KGHSH and CDR2 LQKENI. The CDR3 covers 17 residues. V was pared by 2 bases and J by 6 bases, with 15 bases of the junction left unmatched.